This T cell receptor (beta chain) was identified during a study of T-cell reconstitution after alpha-beta-depleted transplantation in children. The CDR3 loop spans 12 amino acids. Germline loops: CDR1 SQVTM, CDR2 ANQGSEA. V lost 4 bases to trimming and J lost 3 bases, with 7 bases between them. This clonotype came up a few times. Its antigen is undetermined. The library targeted TCRbeta and was prepared with unique molecular identifiers. TCRdb fed the PCR reads into MiXCR, producing one record per CDR3 protein. The sample shows approximately 980,000 distinct CDR3 sequences, about 29% of them seen only once. Study-wide results and caveats: The high TCRbeta diversity at day 60 in some patients came from surviving recipient T cells and thymic progenitors. One year after transplant, T-cell counts and diversity came mostly from newly produced T cells. Expanded graft clones, several hundred of them, were reportedly the source of alpha-beta T cells about two months after transplant.

The sequenced sample was PBMCs, mostly from graft donor cells, obtained 360 days after TCRalphabeta/CD19-depleted stem cell transplant. The J gene is TRBJ2-1, the V gene TRBV29-1; D is uncertain. The sequence was obtained from a boy in the first two years of life who had a stem cell transplant for SCID, so the T cells may come from the graft donor. The CDR3 coding sequence is TGCAGCGTTGTCCAGATCTACAATGAGCAGTTCTTC. Amino acid sequence: CSVVQIYNEQFF.